The 6 T cell receptor beta chains listed next were all sequenced from one sample in a study of T-cell memory formation after mild COVID-19. TCRdb analysed the 5' RACE reads with MiXCR anew, one entry per CDR3 protein. The data contain some 340,000 distinct CDR3 sequences, 10% to 15% of them singletons. Sequenced material: PBMCs or a T cell subset sorted from them (not recorded which). The origin of the receptors is a man aged 18 to 29 who had mild COVID-19 (a few samples of this study predate the infection). Cell type and time point are not known.

V and J are TRBV20-1 and TRBJ2-7; weak D call: TRBD1 (5 bases). CDR3 length: 14 residues. V was trimmed by 1 base and J by 0 bases, leaving 10 bases between them. Germline V gene lookup returns CDR1 DFQATT and CDR2 SNEGSKA (reference sequence). CDR3 nucleotide sequence: TGCAGTGCTAGAGTAGGGGCCTTCTCCTACGAGCAGTACTTC. As protein: CSARVGAFSYEQYF.

The V call is TRBV30, the J call TRBJ1-4; D ambiguous. Trimming left V 3 bases short and J 0 bases short, with 8 bases between. The CDR3 consists of 14 residues. Germline CDR1 GTSNPN, CDR2 SVGIG (reference sequence). The CDR3 region has the DNA TGTGCCTGGAGAGCAGCAACAACTAATGAAAAACTGTTTTTT. Protein sequence: CAWRAATTNEKLFF. Combining the CDR3 with reference TRBV30 and TRBJ1-4 gives the whole variable domain SQTIHQWPATLVQPVGSPLSLECTVEGTSNPNLYWYRQAAGRGLQLLFYSVGIGQISSEVPQNLSASRPQDRQFILSSKKLLLSDSGFYLCAWRAATTNEKLFFGSGTQLSVL.

This clonotype was seen a few times. The chain couples TRBV5-1 to TRBJ2-5; 7 nucleotides line up with TRBD1. Per the germline V gene, CDR1 is SGHRS and CDR2 is YFSETQ. J gave up 5 bases and V 0 bases, and 13 bases lay outside the gene matches. CDR3 length equals 17 residues. The CDR3 loop is CASSLGVNRGERETQYF. In DNA form, the CDR3 reads TGCGCCAGCAGCTTGGGGGTAAACAGGGGTGAGCGGGAGACCCAGTACTTC.

This clonotype was observed a few times. The rearrangement uses TRBV4-3 and TRBJ2-2; D might be TRBD2 (6 bases). Trimming took off 0 bases at V and 6 bases at J, with 14 bases between the two ends. CDR1 and CDR2 from the germline V gene are LGHNA and YSLEER. This CDR3 has 16 amino acids. CDR3 nucleotide sequence: TGCGCCAGCAGCCAAGAAGGCCACGGGGGAGCCGGGGAGCTGTTTTTT. Translated, it gives CASSQEGHGGAGELFF.

V is TRBV30 and J is TRBJ1-1, with unresolved D. Germline CDR1 reads GTSNPN; CDR2 reads SVGIG (reference sequence). V shed 1 base and J shed 6 bases, with 21 bases lying between them. The CDR3 runs 16 residues. The CDR3 DNA is TGTGCCTGGAGTGGGGCCCCCGGGATTTCGGCGGCTGAAGCTTTCTTT. It codes for CAWSGAPGISAAEAFF.

The chain recombines TRBV20-1 with TRBJ2-3; a possible D gene is TRBD2 (7 bases). Germline V gene data show CDR1 as DFQATT and CDR2 as SNEGSKA (reference sequence). The CDR3 runs 16 residues. V shed 3 bases and J shed 1 base, with 17 bases lying between them. The CDR3 loop reads CSASPARGAGTDTQYF. The CDR3 bases are TGCAGTGCTAGCCCCGCCCGGGGGGCCGGCACAGATACGCAGTATTTT.